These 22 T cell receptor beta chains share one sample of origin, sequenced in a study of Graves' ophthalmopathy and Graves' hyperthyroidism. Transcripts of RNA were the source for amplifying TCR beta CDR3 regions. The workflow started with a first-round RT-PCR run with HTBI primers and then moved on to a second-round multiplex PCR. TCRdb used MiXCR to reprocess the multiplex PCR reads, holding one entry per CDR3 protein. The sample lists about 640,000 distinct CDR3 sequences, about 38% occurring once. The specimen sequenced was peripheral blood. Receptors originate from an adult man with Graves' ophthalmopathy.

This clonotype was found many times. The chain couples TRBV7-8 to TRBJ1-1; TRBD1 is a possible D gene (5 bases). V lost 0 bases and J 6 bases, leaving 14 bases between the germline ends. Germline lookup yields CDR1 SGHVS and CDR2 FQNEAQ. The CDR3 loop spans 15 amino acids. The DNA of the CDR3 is TGTGCCAGCAGCTTAGCGGGCAGGGTTGGGGCTGAAGCTTTCTTT. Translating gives CASSLAGRVGAEAFF.

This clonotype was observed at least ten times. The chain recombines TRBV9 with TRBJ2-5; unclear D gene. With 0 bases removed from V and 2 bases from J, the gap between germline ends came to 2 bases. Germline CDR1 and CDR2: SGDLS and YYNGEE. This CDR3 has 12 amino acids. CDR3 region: CASSVDQETQYF. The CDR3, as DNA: TGTGCCAGCAGCGTAGATCAAGAGACCCAGTACTTC.

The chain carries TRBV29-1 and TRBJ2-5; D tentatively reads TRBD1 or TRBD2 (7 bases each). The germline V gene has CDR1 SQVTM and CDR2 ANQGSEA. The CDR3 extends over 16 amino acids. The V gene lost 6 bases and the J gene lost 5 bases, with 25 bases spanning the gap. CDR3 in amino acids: CSVAGQLGGPSETQYF. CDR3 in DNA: TGCAGCGTAGCGGGACAGCTGGGGGGGCCGTCGGAGACCCAGTACTTC.

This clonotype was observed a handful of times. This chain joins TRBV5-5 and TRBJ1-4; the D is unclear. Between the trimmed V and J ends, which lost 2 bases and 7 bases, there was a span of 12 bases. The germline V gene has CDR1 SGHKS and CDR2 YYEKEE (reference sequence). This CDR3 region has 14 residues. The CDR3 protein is CASSLGAAVEKLFF. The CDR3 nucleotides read TGTGCCAGCAGCTTAGGAGCCGCGGTTGAAAAACTGTTTTTT.

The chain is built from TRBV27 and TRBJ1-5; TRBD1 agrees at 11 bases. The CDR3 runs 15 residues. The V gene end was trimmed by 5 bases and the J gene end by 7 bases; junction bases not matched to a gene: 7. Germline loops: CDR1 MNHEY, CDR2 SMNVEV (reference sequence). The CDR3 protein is CASSPGQGAGQPQHF. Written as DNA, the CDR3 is TGTGCCAGCAGTCCCGGACAGGGGGCGGGACAGCCCCAGCATTTT.

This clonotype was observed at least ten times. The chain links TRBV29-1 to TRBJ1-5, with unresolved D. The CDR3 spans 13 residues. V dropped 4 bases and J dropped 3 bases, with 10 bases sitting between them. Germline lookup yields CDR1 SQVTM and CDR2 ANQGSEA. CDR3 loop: CSVGSSLNQPQHF. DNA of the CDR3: TGCAGCGTTGGTTCATCCCTCAATCAGCCCCAGCATTTT.

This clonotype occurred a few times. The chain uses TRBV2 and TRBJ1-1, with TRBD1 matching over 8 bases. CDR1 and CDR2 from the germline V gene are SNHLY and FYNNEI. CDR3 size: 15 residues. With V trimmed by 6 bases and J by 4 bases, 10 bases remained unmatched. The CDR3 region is CASRQGGGLGTEAFF. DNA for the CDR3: TGTGCCAGCAGACAGGGGGGGGGTTTGGGCACTGAAGCTTTCTTT.

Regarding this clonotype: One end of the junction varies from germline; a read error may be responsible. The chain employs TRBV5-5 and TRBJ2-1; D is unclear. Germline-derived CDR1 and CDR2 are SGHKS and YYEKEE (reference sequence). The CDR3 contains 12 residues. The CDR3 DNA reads TGCGCCAGCAGCCGAGACGGGAATGAGCAGTTCTTC. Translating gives CASSRDGNEQFF.

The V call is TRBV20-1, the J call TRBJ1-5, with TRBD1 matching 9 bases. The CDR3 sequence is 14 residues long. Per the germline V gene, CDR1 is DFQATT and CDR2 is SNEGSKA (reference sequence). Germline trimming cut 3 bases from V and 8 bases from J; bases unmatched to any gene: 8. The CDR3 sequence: CSASKGDRAEPQHF. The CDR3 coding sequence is TGCAGTGCTAGTAAGGGGGACAGGGCGGAGCCCCAGCATTTT.

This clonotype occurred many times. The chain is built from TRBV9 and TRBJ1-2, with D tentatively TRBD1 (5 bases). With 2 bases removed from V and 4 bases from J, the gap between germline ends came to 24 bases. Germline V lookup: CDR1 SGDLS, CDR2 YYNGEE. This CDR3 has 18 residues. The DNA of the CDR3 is TGTGCCAGCAGCGTCGGTGTTGTGACAGAACGGCGGAGCTATGGCTACACCTTC. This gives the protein CASSVGVVTERRSYGYTF.

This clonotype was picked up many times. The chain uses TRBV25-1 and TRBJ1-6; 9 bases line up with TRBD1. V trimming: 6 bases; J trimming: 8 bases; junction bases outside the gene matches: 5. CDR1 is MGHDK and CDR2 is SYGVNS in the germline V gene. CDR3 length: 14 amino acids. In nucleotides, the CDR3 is TGTGCCAGCAGAAGGGACAGGGAGGATTCACCCCTCCACTTT. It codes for CASRRDREDSPLHF.

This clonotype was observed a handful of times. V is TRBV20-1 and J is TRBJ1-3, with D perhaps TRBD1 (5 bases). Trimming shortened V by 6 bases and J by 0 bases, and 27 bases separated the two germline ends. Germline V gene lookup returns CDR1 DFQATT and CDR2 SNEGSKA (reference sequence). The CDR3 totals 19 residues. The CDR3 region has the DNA TGCAGTGCCAGCGAGGACACCATCAAGATACCGAGCTCTGGAAACACCATATATTTT. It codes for CSASEDTIKIPSSGNTIYF.

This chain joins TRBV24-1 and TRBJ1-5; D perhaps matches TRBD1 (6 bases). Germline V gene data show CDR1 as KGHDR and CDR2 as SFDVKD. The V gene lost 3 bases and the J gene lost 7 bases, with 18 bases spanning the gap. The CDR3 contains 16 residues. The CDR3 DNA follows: TGTGCCACCAGTGATCCAATTGACAGGATCAAACAGCCCCAGCATTTT. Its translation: CATSDPIDRIKQPQHF.

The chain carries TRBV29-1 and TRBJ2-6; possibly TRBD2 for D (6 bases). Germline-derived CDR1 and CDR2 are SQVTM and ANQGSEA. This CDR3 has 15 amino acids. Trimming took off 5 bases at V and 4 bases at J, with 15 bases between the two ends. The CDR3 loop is CSVSGEVPGANVLTF. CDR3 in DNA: TGCAGCGTTTCTGGGGAGGTTCCCGGGGCCAACGTCCTGACTTTC.

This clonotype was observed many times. The CDR3 sequence is CASSVGAGKAFF. The CDR3 DNA follows: TGTGCCAGCAGCGTAGGGGCAGGGAAAGCTTTCTTT. The rearrangement joins TRBV9 to TRBJ1-1, with D maybe TRBD1 (5 bases). V lost 0 bases and J 9 bases, leaving 9 bases between the germline ends. CDR1 SGDLS and CDR2 YYNGEE come from the germline V gene. The CDR3 is 12 amino acids.

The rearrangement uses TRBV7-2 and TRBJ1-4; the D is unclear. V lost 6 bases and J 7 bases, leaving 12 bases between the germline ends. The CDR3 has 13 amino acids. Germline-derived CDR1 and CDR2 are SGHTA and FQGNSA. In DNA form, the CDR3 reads TGTGCCAGCAGTGTGACGCCTGGTGAAAAACTGTTTTTT. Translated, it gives CASSVTPGEKLFF.

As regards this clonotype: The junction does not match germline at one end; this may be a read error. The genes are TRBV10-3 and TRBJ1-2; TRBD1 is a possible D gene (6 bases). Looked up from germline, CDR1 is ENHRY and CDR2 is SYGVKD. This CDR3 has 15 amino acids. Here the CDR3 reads CASSYGQRDVYGYTF. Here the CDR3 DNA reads TGTGCCAGCAGTTACGGACAGAGGGACGTATATGGCTACACCTTC.

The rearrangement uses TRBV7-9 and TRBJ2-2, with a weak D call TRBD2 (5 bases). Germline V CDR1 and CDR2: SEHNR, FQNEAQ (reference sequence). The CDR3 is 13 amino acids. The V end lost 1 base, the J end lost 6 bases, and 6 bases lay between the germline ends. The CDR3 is CASSLDSAGELFF. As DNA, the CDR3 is TGTGCCAGCAGCTTAGATAGCGCCGGGGAGCTGTTTTTT.

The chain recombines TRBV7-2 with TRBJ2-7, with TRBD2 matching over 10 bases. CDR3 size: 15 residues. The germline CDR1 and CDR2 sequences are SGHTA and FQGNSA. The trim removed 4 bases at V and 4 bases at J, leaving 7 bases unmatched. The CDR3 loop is CASSWTSGAVYEQYF. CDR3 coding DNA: TGTGCCAGCAGCTGGACTAGCGGTGCCGTATACGAGCAGTACTTC. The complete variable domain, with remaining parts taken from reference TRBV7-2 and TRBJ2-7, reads GAGVSQSPSNKVTEKGKDVELRCDPISGHTALYWYRQSLGQGLEFLIYFQGNSAPDKSGLPSDRFSAERTGGSVSTLTIQRTQQEDSAVYLCASSWTSGAVYEQYFGPGTRLTVT.

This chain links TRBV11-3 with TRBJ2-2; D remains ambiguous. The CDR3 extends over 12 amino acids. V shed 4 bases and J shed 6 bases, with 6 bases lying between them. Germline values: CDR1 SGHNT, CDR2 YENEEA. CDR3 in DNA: TGTGCCAGCAGCTACAACTCCGGGGAGCTGTTTTTT. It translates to CASSYNSGELFF.

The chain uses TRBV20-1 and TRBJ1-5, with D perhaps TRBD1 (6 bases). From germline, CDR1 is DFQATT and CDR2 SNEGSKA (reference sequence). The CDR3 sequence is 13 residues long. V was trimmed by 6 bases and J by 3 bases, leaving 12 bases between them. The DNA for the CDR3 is TGCAGTGCCAGCGGACAGCCCAATCAGCCCCAGCATTTT. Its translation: CSASGQPNQPQHF.

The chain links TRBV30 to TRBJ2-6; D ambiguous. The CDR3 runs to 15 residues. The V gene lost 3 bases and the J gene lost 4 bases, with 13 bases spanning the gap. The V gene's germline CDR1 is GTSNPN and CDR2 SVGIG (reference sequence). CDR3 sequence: CAWRALGVGANVLTF. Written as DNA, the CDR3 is TGTGCCTGGAGGGCGCTTGGGGTAGGGGCCAACGTCCTGACTTTC. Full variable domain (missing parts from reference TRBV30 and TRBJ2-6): SQTIHQWPATLVQPVGSPLSLECTVEGTSNPNLYWYRQAAGRGLQLLFYSVGIGQISSEVPQNLSASRPQDRQFILSSKKLLLSDSGFYLCAWRALGVGANVLTFGAGSRLTVL.